The present T cell receptor (beta chain) was sequenced within a study of tumor and adjacent non-tumor tissue in lung cancer. Across the study: Patients comprised about a dozen adenocarcinoma, a couple of squamous cell carcinoma and 1 small cell lung cancer. The patients, around 11 men and about 5 women, were roughly 30 to 80 with stage I to III disease. Samples averaged around 4 million productive TCRbeta reads each.

The V gene lost 0 bases and the J gene lost 2 bases, with 15 bases spanning the gap. Per germline, CDR1 MGHRA and CDR2 YSYEKL. The CDR3 runs 17 residues. RNA was extracted from bulk tissue without any cell sorting. This non-tumor lung sample came from over 3 cm beyond the tumor edge. TCRbeta libraries were built with three rounds of nested PCR, modified from ARM-PCR. From the multiplex PCR reads, TCRdb called clonotypes with MiXCR, one entry per CDR3 protein. The sample holds tens of thousands of distinct CDR3 sequences, 60% to 65% seen once. This clonotype was seen at least ten times. Its antigen is unknown. Findings of the study overall: TCR diversity was significantly greater in tumor than normal lung tissue.

The V gene is TRBV4-1, the J gene TRBJ2-3, with a possible D match to TRBD2 (6 bases). The receptor was derived from a middle-aged woman with non-small cell lung cancer. Input material: distant non-tumor lung tissue. The CDR3 sequence is CASSQEGLLTFTDTQYF. CDR3 sequence (DNA): TGCGCCAGCAGCCAAGAGGGACTCCTTACCTTCACAGATACGCAGTATTTT.